One sample yielded the 32 T cell receptor beta chains listed below, sequenced in a study of radiation and T cells in renal cell carcinoma. The table came from immunoSEQ multiplex PCR; TCRdb's copy has only in-frame clones and leaves some out. The data contain around 30,000 clones, roughly 80% of them singletons. This sample's time point: blood 4 weeks post-SBRT, at nephrectomy. Treatment reported: 15 Gy SBRT to primary tumor, nephrectomy 4 weeks later. This specimen was blood, taken from a patient whose treatment included radiotherapy and nephrectomy. All receptors derive from a man aged 55 to 70 with renal cell carcinoma.

The J gene is TRBJ1-2, the V gene TRBV6-5, with 11 bases fitting TRBD1. CDR3 length equals 15 residues. Germline V gene sequence: CDR1 MNHEY, CDR2 SVGAGI. J lost 4 bases, V lost 6 bases, and 7 bases had no gene match. CDR3 protein: CASRIGQGASYGYTF. The CDR3 DNA follows: TGTGCCAGCAGGATCGGACAGGGGGCGTCCTATGGCTACACCTTC.

The J gene is TRBJ1-1, the V gene TRBV18, with D unclear. Germline V CDR1 and CDR2: KGHSH, LQKENI. Trimming left V 6 bases short and J 0 bases short, with 17 bases between. This CDR3 spans 16 amino acids. CDR3 DNA: TGTGCCAGCTCGTACCACCGTCAAGGTTTGAACACTGAAGCTTTCTTT. Translation: CASSYHRQGLNTEAFF.

The rearrangement uses TRBV30 and TRBJ2-3; 9 nucleotides align to TRBD2. J gave up 3 bases and V 5 bases, and 9 bases lay outside the gene matches. Germline V gene data show CDR1 as GTSNPN and CDR2 as SVGIG (reference sequence). CDR3 size: 15 residues. The CDR3 DNA reads TGTGCCTGGGGGGTAGCGGGAGTGGGGACAGATACGCAGTATTTT. Translation: CAWGVAGVGTDTQYF.

The J gene is TRBJ2-1, the V gene TRBV9; 13 nucleotides match TRBD2. With V trimmed by 4 bases and J by 0 bases, 4 bases remained unmatched. The CDR3 sequence is 17 residues long. The germline V gene has CDR1 SGDLS and CDR2 YYNGEE. Here the CDR3 reads CASSSRLAGGSYNEQFF. CDR3 coding DNA: TGTGCCAGCAGCTCTCGACTAGCGGGGGGCTCCTACAATGAGCAGTTCTTC.

This chain connects TRBV6-4 to TRBJ2-2; D possibly corresponds to TRBD2 (6 bases). The CDR3 contains 16 residues. The V end lost 4 bases, the J end lost 2 bases, and 14 bases lay between the germline ends. Germline values: CDR1 MRHNA, CDR2 SNTAGT. The CDR3 nucleotides read TGTGCCAGCAGTGCCGGGGGAGCGGGCAACACCGGGGAGCTGTTTTTT. Encoded protein: CASSAGGAGNTGELFF.

The V and J genes are TRBV5-8 and TRBJ2-4; D perhaps matches TRBD1 (6 bases). Germline loops: CDR1 SGHTS, CDR2 YDEGEE. V gave up 4 bases and J gave up 0 bases, with 20 bases separating them. This CDR3 comprises 18 residues. The CDR3 protein is CASSDPLQGPLAKNIQYF. For the CDR3, the DNA is TGTGCCAGCAGCGACCCCTTACAGGGCCCTCTAGCCAAAAACATTCAGTACTTC.

This chain joins TRBV2 and TRBJ2-5; D is perhaps TRBD2 (8 bases). CDR1 and CDR2 from the germline V gene are SNHLY and FYNNEI. The CDR3 contains 15 residues. V was pared by 6 bases and J by 2 bases, with 16 bases between. CDR3 region: CASSGGGTVQETQYF. Written as DNA, the CDR3 is TGTGCCAGCAGCGGGGGGGGGACAGTTCAAGAGACCCAGTACTTC.

V is TRBV5-1 and J is TRBJ2-3; possible D gene TRBD2, 6 bases. Germline V gene sequence: CDR1 SGHRS, CDR2 YFSETQ. Trimming stripped 0 bases from V and 2 bases from J, with 10 bases between. CDR3 length: 15 residues. The CDR3 DNA follows: TGCGCCAGCAGCTTGGCCGGCGGGGACACAGATACGCAGTATTTT. It codes for CASSLAGGDTDTQYF.

The chain uses TRBV14 and TRBJ2-7; D not resolved. V was shortened by 4 bases and J by 4 bases, with 11 bases between the two germline ends. Germline V CDR1 and CDR2: SGHDN, FVKESK. The CDR3 covers 13 residues. The CDR3: CASSLGFGYEQYF. For the CDR3, the DNA is TGTGCCAGCAGCCTTGGGTTTGGGTACGAGCAGTACTTC.

V and J are TRBV5-1 and TRBJ1-5; TRBD1 might be the D (6 bases). CDR1 and CDR2 from the germline V gene are SGHRS and YFSETQ. This CDR3 region has 14 residues. Trimming left V 2 bases short and J 7 bases short, with 13 bases between. The CDR3 reads CASSLQGEGQPQHF. The CDR3 nucleotides are TGCGCCAGCAGCTTACAGGGCGAGGGGCAGCCCCAGCATTTT.

This clone was found many times. The V and J genes are TRBV13 and TRBJ2-2, with TRBD1 matching over 7 bases. Per the germline V gene, CDR1 is PRHDT and CDR2 is FYEKMQ (reference sequence). Trimming at V came to 5 bases and at J to 2 bases, leaving 5 bases not matched to a gene. The CDR3 covers 15 residues. CDR3: CASSNRGPNTGELFF. The DNA of the CDR3 is TGTGCCAGCAGCAACAGGGGACCCAACACCGGGGAGCTGTTTTTT. The complete variable domain, with remaining parts taken from reference TRBV13 and TRBJ2-2, reads AAGVIQSPRHLIKEKRETATLKCYPIPRHDTVYWYQQGPGQDPQFLISFYEKMQSDKGSIPDRFSAQQFSDYHSELNMSSLELGDSALYFCASSNRGPNTGELFFGEGSRLTVL.

The chain uses TRBV18 and TRBJ1-2; D is possibly TRBD1 (6 bases). The germline V gene has CDR1 KGHSH and CDR2 LQKENI. The CDR3 covers 14 residues. Trimming shortened V by 4 bases and J by 4 bases, and 13 bases separated the two germline ends. The CDR3 sequence is CASSRQQGGYGYTF. CDR3 bases: TGTGCCAGCTCACGCCAACAGGGTGGCTATGGCTACACCTTC.

The J gene is TRBJ1-1, the V gene TRBV6-5; no clear D gene. V was shortened by 4 bases and J by 8 bases, with 17 bases between the two germline ends. The CDR3 is 14 amino acids. CDR1 MNHEY and CDR2 SVGAGI come from the germline V gene. In nucleotides, the CDR3 is TGTGCCAGCAGTTTGATAGGACTGGGCGGGGAAGCTTTCTTT. Encoded protein: CASSLIGLGGEAFF.

The chain has TRBV5-6 and TRBJ1-2; D is perhaps TRBD1 (5 bases). Trimming cost V 5 bases and J 7 bases, with 18 bases left between them. The germline V gene encodes CDR1 SGHDT and CDR2 YYEEEE. This CDR3 has 14 residues. The CDR3 here is CASSAFEQDFGYTF. CDR3 DNA: TGTGCCAGCAGTGCCTTTGAACAGGATTTTGGCTACACCTTC.

This clone was seen once. The rearrangement links TRBV21-1 to TRBJ2-2; the listed D gene, TRBD2, was not tested against the DNA. TRBV21-1 is labeled a pseudogene. This CDR3 region has 16 residues. The CDR3 here is CASSKYPSGFAGELFF. The CDR3 region has the DNA TGTGCCAGCAGCAAATATCCTAGCGGGTTCGCCGGGGAGCTGTTTTTT.

The J gene is TRBJ1-2, the V gene TRBV23-1; D gene unclear. TRBV23-1 is designated an ORF whose function remains uncertain. The CDR3 sequence is 15 residues long. V lost 9 bases, J lost 8 bases, and 25 bases lay in between. CDR3 DNA sequence: TGCGCCAGAAACGCCTGTCGGGTGGGGAGTGGAGGCTACACCTTC. Encoded protein: CARNACRVGSGGYTF.

The genes are TRBV5-6 and TRBJ1-3, with D maybe TRBD1 (6 bases). The CDR3 consists of 16 residues. V was cut by 2 bases and J by 0 bases, with 12 bases left in between. CDR1 is SGHDT and CDR2 is YYEEEE in the germline V gene. CDR3 DNA sequence: TGTGCCAGCAGCTTACAGGGCTCCTACTCTGGAAACACCATATATTTT. This translates into CASSLQGSYSGNTIYF.

This clone was seen a handful of times. The rearrangement links TRBV7-9 to TRBJ1-1, with D tentatively TRBD1 (6 bases). Trimming removed 6 bases from V and 2 bases from J, with 10 bases in between. Germline V gene data show CDR1 as SEHNR and CDR2 as FQNEAQ (reference sequence). The CDR3 contains 13 residues. CDR3 DNA sequence: TGTGCCAGCAGTCTACAGGGAAACACTGAAGCTTTCTTT. Translation gives CASSLQGNTEAFF.

This clone was picked up one time. DNA for the CDR3: TGTGCCAGCAGCTTACGCAGGACAGGGGGAGAAGCTTTCTTT. It is translated as CASSLRRTGGEAFF. The chain combines TRBV7-2 with TRBJ1-1; 10 bases line up with TRBD1. CDR3 size: 14 residues. The V segment lost 2 bases and the J segment 8 bases; nucleotides outside the gene matches: 5. From germline, CDR1 is SGHTA and CDR2 FQGNSA.

V is TRBV4-3 and J is TRBJ1-2; D is unresolved. The CDR3 consists of 15 residues. Germline V lookup: CDR1 LGHNA, CDR2 YSLEER. V was shortened by 4 bases and J by 2 bases, with 14 bases between the two germline ends. CDR3 loop: CASSPRRLQNYGYTF. Written as DNA, the CDR3 is TGCGCCAGCAGCCCACGACGGCTACAAAACTATGGCTACACCTTC.

By its share, this clone is medium-sized. The chain uses TRBV28 and TRBJ2-2; D gene uncertain. CDR1 is MDHEN, CDR2 SYDVKM, per germline. Trimming took off 5 bases at V and 4 bases at J, with 5 bases between the two ends. The CDR3 extends over 12 amino acids. This CDR3 is CASSPSTGELFF. CDR3 in DNA: TGTGCCAGCAGTCCGTCCACCGGGGAGCTGTTTTTT.

The V and J genes are TRBV27 and TRBJ2-3; TRBD2 agrees at 7 bases. Germline CDR1 reads MNHEY; CDR2 reads SMNVEV (reference sequence). Losses at the gene ends were 4 bases for V and 3 bases for J; bases not matched to a gene: 10. The CDR3 covers 16 residues. The CDR3 DNA follows: TGTGCCAGCAGTTACCAGGAGCCCGGGGGGACAGATACGCAGTATTTT. It encodes CASSYQEPGGTDTQYF.

This clone was detected a few times. V usage is TRBV18 and J usage is TRBJ1-1, with 7 bases lining up with TRBD1. V dropped 6 bases and J dropped 6; count of bases not matched to a gene: 7. CDR3 length: 13 amino acids. Germline CDR1 is KGHSH and CDR2 is LQKENI. The CDR3 DNA follows: TGTGCCAGCTCGGACCTCACAGGGGCTGAAGCTTTCTTT. It encodes CASSDLTGAEAFF.

This clone was counted a single time. The chain uses TRBV10-3 and TRBJ2-1; 8 bases map to TRBD1. V lost 3 bases, J lost 7 bases, and 11 bases stayed unmatched. CDR1 is ENHRY, CDR2 SYGVKD, per germline. The length of the CDR3 is 16 residues. The CDR3 DNA reads as TGTGCCATCAGTGACACCAGGGGGCTAAGAAAAAATGAGCAGTTCTTC. Its protein product is CAISDTRGLRKNEQFF.

The CDR3 is CATSRGLGQRSYNEQFF. CDR3 DNA sequence: TGTGCCACCAGCAGAGGATTGGGACAACGCTCCTACAATGAGCAGTTCTTC. The V gene is TRBV15, the J gene TRBJ2-1; possible D gene TRBD1, 6 bases. Germline CDR1 reads LNHNV; CDR2 reads YYDKDF (reference sequence). V lost 1 base, J lost 0 bases, and 13 bases lay in between. The CDR3 totals 17 residues.

The chain is built from TRBV5-5 and TRBJ2-7; maybe TRBD2 (5 bases). This CDR3 contains 12 residues. V shed 2 bases and J shed 7 bases, with 10 bases lying between them. Germline V gene sequence: CDR1 SGHKS, CDR2 YYEKEE (reference sequence). The CDR3 DNA is TGTGCCAGCAGCTTTGCCCCGGGGGAGCAGTACTTC. The encoded protein is CASSFAPGEQYF.

The genes are TRBV10-3 and TRBJ2-3; 8 bases fit TRBD1. Germline V gene lookup returns CDR1 ENHRY and CDR2 SYGVKD. Losses at the gene ends were 6 bases for V and 3 bases for J; bases not matched to a gene: 8. The CDR3 is 15 amino acids. The CDR3 nucleotides are TGTGCCATCAGGCCGGGACAGGCCGGAACAGATACGCAGTATTTT. Its protein is CAIRPGQAGTDTQYF.

The chain uses TRBV5-4 and TRBJ2-7, with 8 bases matching TRBD2. CDR3 size: 14 residues. The V gene end was trimmed by 4 bases and the J gene end by 0 bases; junction bases not matched to a gene: 3. Germline V CDR1 and CDR2: SGHNT, YYREEE (reference sequence). CDR3 region: CASSGSGVSYEQYF. CDR3 DNA sequence: TGTGCCAGCAGCGGTAGCGGGGTCTCCTACGAGCAGTACTTC.

The rearrangement links TRBV19 to TRBJ2-3; a possible D gene is TRBD2 (6 bases). Trimming took off 6 bases at V and 2 bases at J, with 12 bases between the two ends. CDR1 LNHDA and CDR2 SQIVND come from the germline V gene (reference sequence). This CDR3 spans 14 amino acids. Written as DNA, the CDR3 is TGTGCCAGTAGGTCGGGGGTCTTCACAGATACGCAGTATTTT. Protein sequence: CASRSGVFTDTQYF. Variable domain in full (rest from reference TRBV19 and TRBJ2-3): DGGITQSPKYLFRKEGQNVTLSCEQNLNHDAMYWYRQDPGQGLRLIYYSQIVNDFQKGDIAEGYSVSREKKESFPLTVTSAQKNPTAFYLCASRSGVFTDTQYFGPGTRLTVL.

This clone occurred once. The chain combines TRBV5-1 with TRBJ2-7; TRBD2 matches 10 bases. CDR1 is SGHRS and CDR2 is YFSETQ in the germline V gene. V dropped 0 bases and J dropped 6; count of bases not matched to a gene: 3. CDR3 size: 14 residues. DNA for the CDR3: TGCGCCAGCAGCTTGGAACTAGCGGGACGCGAGCAGTACTTC. Translating it yields CASSLELAGREQYF.

V is TRBV11-2 and J is TRBJ2-2, with 11 bases that match TRBD2. CDR1 and CDR2 (germline): SGHAT, FQNNGV. Unmatched junction bases numbered 4, after V lost 4 bases and J lost 6 bases. The CDR3 is made up of 15 amino acids. CDR3 residues: CASSSLAGGSGELFF. DNA for the CDR3: TGTGCCAGCAGCTCGCTAGCGGGAGGTTCCGGGGAGCTGTTTTTT.

The V gene is TRBV11-1, the J gene TRBJ2-2; TRBD2 might be the D (5 bases). CDR1 SGHAT and CDR2 FQDESV come from the germline V gene (reference sequence). CDR3 length: 14 residues. V was pared by 1 base and J by 13 bases, with 16 bases between. The CDR3 spells CASSLEGRPGGLFF. Here the CDR3 DNA reads TGTGCCAGCAGCTTAGAGGGCAGGCCCGGAGGGCTGTTTTTT.